The 29 T cell receptor beta chains below were found in one sample sequenced in a study of blood T cell repertoires in COVID-19. Some clones are missing from TCRdb's copy, which holds only in-frame ones; the method was immunoSEQ multiplex PCR. There are approximately 210,000 clones in the sample; around four fifths occur only once, and under 3.5% lies in the top ten. The sample comprised peripheral blood. These receptors came from a man aged 50 to 60 with active or convalescent COVID-19.

This chain links TRBV6-2 or TRBV6-3 with TRBJ2-1, with D maybe TRBD1 (5 bases). The CDR3 consists of 15 residues. Trimming left V 1 base short and J 6 bases short, with 13 bases between. Per germline, CDR1 MNHEY and CDR2 SVGEGT. CDR3 DNA sequence: TGTGCCAGCAGTTACTTCCAGGGCTACGGCAATGAGCAGTTCTTC. Translation: CASSYFQGYGNEQFF.

The rearrangement joins TRBV6-4 to TRBJ2-1; the match to TRBD2 covers 11 bases. From germline, CDR1 is MRHNA and CDR2 SNTAGT. Losses at the gene ends were 3 bases for V and 8 bases for J; bases not matched to a gene: 9. This CDR3 is 16 amino acids long. CDR3 residues: CASSEGLAGGEDEQFF. CDR3 sequence (DNA): TGTGCCAGCAGTGAGGGGCTAGCGGGAGGTGAAGATGAGCAGTTCTTC.

This clone is a singleton in its sample. The chain uses TRBV7-2 and TRBJ2-1; D ambiguous. The CDR3 totals 11 residues. V shed 2 bases and J shed 10 bases, with 6 bases lying between them. Germline V gene lookup returns CDR1 SGHTA and CDR2 FQGNSA. CDR3 DNA sequence: TGTGCCAGCAGCTTAAGCCCCGAGCAGTTCTTC. This gives the protein CASSLSPEQFF.

This clone was detected only a few times. CDR3 in amino acids: CASSEQGRAYGYTF. The CDR3 DNA sequence: TGTGCCAGCAGTGAACAGGGCAGGGCCTATGGCTACACCTTC. V usage is TRBV6-1 and J usage is TRBJ1-2; TRBD1 might be the D (5 bases). Germline assignment: CDR1 MNHNS and CDR2 SASEGT. This CDR3 is built from 14 residues. The V end lost 2 bases, the J end lost 4 bases, and 11 bases lay between the germline ends.

This chain joins TRBV6-5 and TRBJ1-6, with TRBD1 as a possible D gene (6 bases). The ends were cut back, 6 bases at V and 4 bases at J, with 13 bases in the middle. Per germline, CDR1 MNHEY and CDR2 SVGAGI. This CDR3 region has 15 residues. CDR3 in DNA: TGTGCCAGCAGAACAATACAGGGATATAATTCACCCCTCCACTTT. Translation gives CASRTIQGYNSPLHF.

This sequence joins TRBV30 and TRBJ1-1, with D hard to call. Germline lookup yields CDR1 GTSNPN and CDR2 SVGIG (reference sequence). The CDR3 totals 13 residues. V was clipped by 5 bases and J by 0 bases, with 10 bases between them. CDR3 nucleotides: TGTGCCTGGGCTAGCGGCGTGAACACTGAAGCTTTCTTT. Amino acids: CAWASGVNTEAFF.

V and J are TRBV19 and TRBJ2-5, with 8 bases matching TRBD1. Per the germline V gene, CDR1 is LNHDA and CDR2 is SQIVND (reference sequence). With V trimmed by 4 bases and J by 2 bases, 9 bases remained unmatched. The CDR3 totals 16 residues. CDR3 nucleotides: TGTGCCAGTAGTAACGGACGGACAGGGTATCAAGAGACCCAGTACTTC. Amino acids: CASSNGRTGYQETQYF.

This chain links TRBV2 with TRBJ2-1, with TRBD2 identical over 9 bases. V lost 6 bases, J lost 5 bases, and 5 bases stayed unmatched. The CDR3 is 14 amino acids. CDR1 and CDR2 (germline): SNHLY, FYNNEI. The DNA for the CDR3 is TGTGCCAGCAGGACTAGCGGATATCACAATGAGCAGTTCTTC. Translated: CASRTSGYHNEQFF.

The CDR3 region is CASSLPANSPLHF. DNA for the CDR3: TGTGCCAGCAGCTTACCAGCGAATTCACCCCTCCACTTT. The chain is built from TRBV5-6 and TRBJ1-6; no reliable D call. CDR3 length: 13 residues. In germline, CDR1 is SGHDT, CDR2 YYEEEE. V lost 2 bases, J lost 7 bases, and 7 bases lay in between.

The chain recombines TRBV5-6 with TRBJ1-5; no clear D gene. The CDR3 runs 14 residues. Trimming removed 0 bases at V and 5 bases at J, with 9 bases between. From germline, CDR1 is SGHDT and CDR2 YYEEEE. Here the CDR3 reads CASSLARTYQPQHF. CDR3 nucleotide sequence: TGTGCCAGCAGCTTGGCCCGGACTTATCAGCCCCAGCATTTT.

This chain uses TRBV3-1 (or the pseudogene TRBV3-2) with TRBJ1-2; TRBD1 matches 7 bases. The V gene end was trimmed by 4 bases and the J gene end by 2 bases; junction bases not matched to a gene: 7. The CDR3 sequence is 15 residues long. Germline CDR1 reads LGHDT; CDR2 reads YNNKEL (reference sequence). Here the CDR3 DNA reads TGTGCCAGCAGCCGGTGGGACAGCGCGAACTATGGCTACACCTTC. Protein product: CASSRWDSANYGYTF.

The genes are TRBV7-9 and TRBJ1-6, with D maybe TRBD1 (6 bases). Germline lookup yields CDR1 SEHNR and CDR2 FQNEAQ (reference sequence). The CDR3 length is 13 residues. V lost 2 bases, J lost 7 bases, and 6 bases lay in between. The CDR3 DNA reads as TGTGCCAGCAGCTTACAGGGGAATTCACCCCTCCACTTT. Amino acids: CASSLQGNSPLHF.

This clone was counted only a few times. The chain combines TRBV4-1 with TRBJ2-7; a weak D match, TRBD1 (6 bases). Trimming pared 5 bases from V and 2 bases from J, leaving 16 bases between. Germline V gene lookup returns CDR1 MGHRA and CDR2 YSYEKL. This CDR3 comprises 15 residues. In nucleotides, the CDR3 is TGCGCCAGCAGCGGGCCCGGGACACAGGCCTACGAGCAGTACTTC. Its translation is CASSGPGTQAYEQYF.

This sequence joins TRBV30 and TRBJ1-6, with D maybe TRBD1 (5 bases). Germline V gene data show CDR1 as GTSNPN and CDR2 as SVGIG (reference sequence). This CDR3 has 13 amino acids. Between the trimmed V and J ends, which lost 5 bases and 8 bases, there was a span of 13 bases. The DNA of the CDR3 is TGTGCCTGGCAGACAGATAGACATTCACCCCTCCACTTT. Encoded protein: CAWQTDRHSPLHF.

For the CDR3, the DNA is TGCAGCGTTTCAGTAGTACAGGGTGGGACCGGGGAGCTGTTTTTT. Its translation: CSVSVVQGGTGELFF. The rearrangement uses TRBV29-1 and TRBJ2-2; D might be TRBD1 (6 bases). V dropped 5 bases and J dropped 5 bases, with 18 bases sitting between them. CDR3 length: 15 residues. The V gene's germline CDR1 is SQVTM and CDR2 ANQGSEA.

The V call is TRBV5-1, the J call TRBJ2-7, with 8 bases that match TRBD1. V lost 4 bases, J lost 9 bases, and 9 bases stayed unmatched. CDR1 is SGHRS, CDR2 YFSETQ, per germline. The CDR3 extends over 13 amino acids. CDR3 sequence reads: CASSLSGQGAQYF. The CDR3 DNA reads TGCGCCAGCAGCCTGTCAGGACAGGGAGCGCAGTACTTC.

The rearrangement uses TRBV9 and TRBJ2-5; no clear D. Deletions cut 0 bases from V and 2 bases from J, with 8 bases between. CDR1 SGDLS and CDR2 YYNGEE come from the germline V gene. The CDR3 covers 14 residues. CDR3 sequence (DNA): TGTGCCAGCAGCGTAGGTGTAGCTCAAGAGACCCAGTACTTC. The encoded protein is CASSVGVAQETQYF.

This clone was seen just once. The rearrangement joins TRBV27 to TRBJ2-3; a weak D match, TRBD2 (6 bases). Germline CDR1 is MNHEY and CDR2 is SMNVEV (reference sequence). CDR3 length: 15 amino acids. Trimming pared 2 bases from V and 4 bases from J, leaving 13 bases between. CDR3 DNA: TGTGCCAGCAGTTTAGGCCTAGCGTTATCAGATACGCAGTATTTT. Amino acids: CASSLGLALSDTQYF.

The chain recombines TRBV25-1 with TRBJ1-2, with D maybe TRBD1 (5 bases). The CDR3 totals 14 residues. CDR1 is MGHDK, CDR2 SYGVNS, per germline. V was cut by 3 bases and J by 14 bases, with 22 bases left in between. Here the CDR3 DNA reads TGTGCCAGCAGTGACTCCCCTGGGGCTATGGCTTGGACCTTC. Protein sequence: CASSDSPGAMAWTF.

CDR3 nucleotide sequence: TGTGCCAGCAGCCCCGGACTAGCGGGGGCTCGGAGGGGGGAGACCCAGTACTTC. Amino acid sequence: CASSPGLAGARRGETQYF. The chain recombines TRBV7-2 with TRBJ2-5, with 13 bases identical to TRBD2. J was trimmed by 5 bases and V by 5 bases; bases with no gene match: 14. CDR3 length equals 18 residues. Per germline, CDR1 SGHTA and CDR2 FQGNSA.

The chain joins TRBV18 to TRBJ2-5; D might be TRBD2 (7 bases). The CDR3 contains 15 residues. V dropped 2 bases and J dropped 2 bases, with 12 bases sitting between them. Germline lookup yields CDR1 KGHSH and CDR2 LQKENI. The CDR3 DNA sequence: TGTGCCAGCTCACCAGGGGGGGGCTCTCAAGAGACCCAGTACTTC. Translation: CASSPGGGSQETQYF.

The J gene is TRBJ1-2, the V gene TRBV5-6, with D unresolved. Germline V lookup: CDR1 SGHDT, CDR2 YYEEEE. The V end was cut by 1 base, the J end by 6 bases, with 13 bases between. This CDR3 has 14 residues. The CDR3 loop reads CASSLPGELDGYTF. The CDR3 DNA reads as TGTGCCAGCAGCTTGCCCGGGGAGTTAGATGGCTACACCTTC.

The V gene is TRBV20-1, the J gene TRBJ1-1; D ambiguous. Germline values: CDR1 DFQATT, CDR2 SNEGSKA (reference sequence). The V gene lost 1 base and the J gene lost 7 bases, with 7 bases spanning the gap. CDR3 length: 11 residues. DNA of the CDR3: TGCAGTGCTAGAGTTAGCAGTGAAGCTTTCTTT. Protein product: CSARVSSEAFF.

This clone was detected only once. V is TRBV9 and J is TRBJ2-6; 8 nucleotides line up with TRBD1. The CDR3 runs 17 residues. Germline CDR1 and CDR2: SGDLS and YYNGEE. V shed 6 bases and J 0 bases; nucleotides not matched to a gene: 8. CDR3 in DNA: TGTGCCAGCACGCGAGGGACAGGAGTCTCTGGGGCCAACGTCCTGACTTTC. Its protein product is CASTRGTGVSGANVLTF.

This chain uses TRBV30 with TRBJ2-3; tentatively, D is TRBD1 (5 bases). The CDR3 length is 13 residues. The germline CDR1 and CDR2 sequences are GTSNPN and SVGIG (reference sequence). Trimming removed 2 bases at V and 4 bases at J, with 10 bases between. The CDR3 DNA reads TGTGCCTGGAGTCCCATGACAGCAGATACGCAGTATTTT. This gives the protein CAWSPMTADTQYF.

This clone was picked up a small number of times. This rearrangement joins TRBV7-6 to TRBJ2-7; a possible D gene is TRBD1 (6 bases). V lost 0 bases to trimming and J lost 0 bases, with 15 bases between them. The germline CDR1 and CDR2 sequences are SGHVS and FNYEAQ. CDR3 length equals 17 residues. CDR3 residues: CASSLAISQGSSYEQYF. The DNA of the CDR3 is TGTGCCAGCAGCTTAGCGATTTCACAGGGATCCTCCTACGAGCAGTACTTC.

The chain employs TRBV12-3 or TRBV12-4 and TRBJ2-1, with D possibly matching TRBD1 (5 bases). This CDR3 spans 11 amino acids. Trimming cost V 7 bases and J 12 bases, with 13 bases left between them. The CDR3 coding sequence is TGTGCCAGCAAATACAGGACCGGGCAGTTCTTC. Amino acid sequence: CASKYRTGQFF.

J is TRBJ1-2 and V is TRBV10-3, with unresolved D. Germline CDR1 is ENHRY and CDR2 is SYGVKD. V lost 10 bases and J lost 2, with 17 bases in between. The CDR3 length is 14 residues. CDR3 in amino acids: CASGGLSENYGYTF. CDR3 DNA sequence: TGTGCCAGCGGTGGCCTATCTGAAAACTATGGCTACACCTTC.

V is TRBV9 and J is TRBJ2-3; 12 nucleotides line up with TRBD1. The junction had 3 bases not matched to a gene; V was cut back by 0 bases and J by 4 bases. In germline, CDR1 is SGDLS, CDR2 YYNGEE. The CDR3 contains 16 residues. CDR3 region: CASSVGGQGAADTQYF. CDR3 coding DNA: TGTGCCAGCAGCGTAGGGGGACAGGGGGCCGCAGATACGCAGTATTTT.